Listed below are T cell receptor beta chains from one sample, sequenced in a study of cytomegalovirus exposure and HLA in healthy donors. Data came from immunoSEQ multiplex PCR; TCRdb stores just in-frame clones and leaves some out. The sample gives tens of thousands of clones, roughly 82% of which show up once; 1.5% to 2% is in the top ten. The sequenced sample consisted of PBMCs. These receptors came from a young man in good health and CMV-seronegative. Both conserved end residues are part of each CDR3. D genes are given only for firm matches. Clone size is given for some rows only: seen once, a few or many times, or a class if the clone is expanded.

v_call: TRBV5-1
d_call: TRBD1
clone_size: NA
j_call: TRBJ1-4
cdr3_nt: TGCGCCAGCAGCGGGGGACAGGGCGGTGAAAAACTGTTTTTT
cdr3_aa: CASSGGQGGEKLFF

v_call: TRBV18
d_call: NA
clone_size: NA
j_call: TRBJ2-2
cdr3_nt: TGTGCCAGCTCACCACCGGACACCTTGATAGCCGGGGAGCTGTTTTTT
cdr3_aa: CASSPPDTLIAGELFF

v_call: TRBV30
d_call: TRBD1
clone_size: NA
j_call: TRBJ1-4
cdr3_nt: TGTGCCTGGAGTGGAGGGACAGGGAGGAATGAAAAACTGTTTTTT
cdr3_aa: CAWSGGTGRNEKLFF

v_call: TRBV19
d_call: NA
clone_size: NA
j_call: TRBJ1-1
cdr3_nt: TGTGCCAGTAGTATAAAAACACCGACAGGCCTGAACACTGAAGCTTTCTTT
cdr3_aa: CASSIKTPTGLNTEAFF

v_call: TRBV7-7
d_call: TRBD1
clone_size: NA
j_call: TRBJ2-7
cdr3_nt: TGTGCTAGCAGCCTCCCCCGGACAGGTTTCGAGCAGTACTTC
cdr3_aa: CASSLPRTGFEQYF

v_call: TRBV9
d_call: NA
clone_size: NA
j_call: TRBJ2-5
cdr3_nt: TGTGCCAGCAGCGTAGGGGCAGAGACCCAGTACTTC
cdr3_aa: CASSVGAETQYF

v_call: TRBV2
d_call: NA
clone_size: NA
j_call: TRBJ1-3
cdr3_nt: TGTGCCAGCCACATCGAAGGGGCCACTGGAAACACCATATATTTT
cdr3_aa: CASHIEGATGNTIYF

v_call: TRBV9
d_call: TRBD2
clone_size: NA
j_call: TRBJ2-2
cdr3_nt: TGTGCCAGCAGCGTAGCTAGCGGGAGGGGTACCGGGGAGCTGTTTTTT
cdr3_aa: CASSVASGRGTGELFF

v_call: TRBV10-1
d_call: NA
clone_size: few
j_call: TRBJ2-7
cdr3_nt: TGCGCCAGCAGTGAGTCGAAGGTACAGACCTACGAGCAGTACTTC
cdr3_aa: CASSESKVQTYEQYF

v_call: TRBV5-1
d_call: NA
clone_size: once
j_call: TRBJ1-5
cdr3_nt: TGCGCCAGCAGCCCAGGGTTTAGCAATCAGCCCCAGAATTTT
cdr3_aa: CASSPGFSNQPQNF

v_call: TRBV18
d_call: NA
clone_size: NA
j_call: TRBJ1-5
cdr3_nt: TGTGCCAGCCGGGAATTTGGAAATCAGCCCCAGCATTTT
cdr3_aa: CASREFGNQPQHF

v_call: TRBV7-6
d_call: TRBD2
clone_size: NA
j_call: TRBJ2-1
cdr3_nt: TGTGCCAGCAGCTTAGTCTCCGGGATGGGAGGGAATGAGCAGTTCTTC
cdr3_aa: CASSLVSGMGGNEQFF

v_call: TRBV7-6
d_call: NA
clone_size: NA
j_call: TRBJ1-1
cdr3_nt: TGTGCCAGCAGCTTAAGGCCAACGGGGACTGAAGCTTTCTTT
cdr3_aa: CASSLRPTGTEAFF

v_call: TRBV29-1
d_call: TRBD2
clone_size: once
j_call: TRBJ2-7
cdr3_nt: TGCAGCGTGGTCTGGGGACTAACGAGCTACGAGCAGTACTTC
cdr3_aa: CSVVWGLTSYEQYF

v_call: TRBV4-1
d_call: NA
clone_size: NA
j_call: TRBJ2-2
cdr3_nt: TGCGCCAGCAGCCAAGATCAGAGGGGGACGAACACCGGGGAGCTGTTTTTT
cdr3_aa: CASSQDQRGTNTGELFF

v_call: TRBV5-1
d_call: TRBD2
clone_size: NA
j_call: TRBJ2-3
cdr3_nt: TGCGCCAGCAGCTTGAGTACTAGCGGGGCTAGCACAGATACGCAGTATTTT
cdr3_aa: CASSLSTSGASTDTQYF

v_call: TRBV29-1
d_call: NA
clone_size: few
j_call: TRBJ2-7
cdr3_nt: TGCAGCGTTAAAAGTGGGGTAGTGGGCGGGGACGAGCAGTACTTC
cdr3_aa: CSVKSGVVGGDEQYF

v_call: TRBV28
d_call: TRBD2
clone_size: NA
j_call: TRBJ2-5
cdr3_nt: TGTGCCAGCAGCGATCGACTAGCGGGAGGCCGGATGGAGACCCAGTACTTC
cdr3_aa: CASSDRLAGGRMETQYF

v_call: TRBV29-1
d_call: TRBD2
clone_size: few
j_call: TRBJ2-3
cdr3_nt: TGCAGCGGGGGTTCTGGGGGGGGATGGGATACGCAGTATTTT
cdr3_aa: CSGGSGGGWDTQYF

v_call: TRBV29-1
d_call: NA
clone_size: NA
j_call: TRBJ2-5
cdr3_nt: TGCAGCGTTGAGAGTATACTGGTTCAAGAGACCCAGTACTTC
cdr3_aa: CSVESILVQETQYF

v_call: TRBV7-9
d_call: NA
clone_size: once
j_call: TRBJ2-7
cdr3_nt: TGTGCCAGCAGCCGAGATACTACCTCCTACGAGCAGTACTTC
cdr3_aa: CASSRDTTSYEQYF

v_call: TRBV28
d_call: TRBD2
clone_size: NA
j_call: TRBJ2-5
cdr3_nt: TGTGCCAGCAGTTTGCTAGCGGGGGGGACAGGGGAGACCCAGTACTTC
cdr3_aa: CASSLLAGGTGETQYF

v_call: TRBV7-9
d_call: NA
clone_size: few
j_call: TRBJ1-1
cdr3_nt: TGTGCCAGCAGCCGAATGGGGGGGACGAACACTGAAGCTTTCTTT
cdr3_aa: CASSRMGGTNTEAFF

v_call: TRBV5-1
d_call: TRBD2
clone_size: NA
j_call: TRBJ2-7
cdr3_nt: TGCGCCAGCAGCCCCCCGGGACTAGCGCCGAACTACGAGCAGTACTTC
cdr3_aa: CASSPPGLAPNYEQYF

v_call: TRBV10-1
d_call: TRBD1
clone_size: NA
j_call: TRBJ1-4
cdr3_nt: TGCGCCAGCAGTGAGGAAGCGGGACAGGGTCGAAAGTGCTATGAAAAACTGTTTTTT
cdr3_aa: CASSEEAGQGRKCYEKLFF

v_call: TRBV7-2
d_call: TRBD1
clone_size: NA
j_call: TRBJ2-1
cdr3_nt: TGTGCCAGCAGCCCCCGGACAGGCCCAGGCGATGAGCAGTTCTTC
cdr3_aa: CASSPRTGPGDEQFF

v_call: TRBV6-4
d_call: TRBD1
clone_size: NA
j_call: TRBJ1-5
cdr3_nt: TGTGCCAGTCACTTCGGGACAGGGAATGATCCCCAGAGGAATCAGCCCCAGCATTTT
cdr3_aa: CASHFGTGNDPQRNQPQHF

v_call: TRBV5-5
d_call: TRBD2
clone_size: NA
j_call: TRBJ2-7
cdr3_nt: TGTGCCAGCAGCTGGACTAGCGGGAGCCCCTACGAGCAGTACTTC
cdr3_aa: CASSWTSGSPYEQYF

v_call: TRBV6-1
d_call: NA
clone_size: few
j_call: TRBJ2-2
cdr3_nt: TGTGCCAGCAGTGTGGCGGCTTTACTCACCGGGGAGCTGTTTTTT
cdr3_aa: CASSVAALLTGELFF

v_call: TRBV4-3
d_call: TRBD1
clone_size: once
j_call: TRBJ1-3
cdr3_nt: TGCGCCAGCAGCCCGGGACAGGGGGATGTAAACACCATATATTTT
cdr3_aa: CASSPGQGDVNTIYF

v_call: TRBV7-9
d_call: TRBD2
clone_size: NA
j_call: TRBJ2-1
cdr3_nt: TGTGCCAGCAGCTTAGAGCAGGGTCGGGCGGGAGAGCCCTACAATGAGCAGTTCTTC
cdr3_aa: CASSLEQGRAGEPYNEQFF

v_call: TRBV7-9
d_call: NA
clone_size: NA
j_call: TRBJ1-3
cdr3_nt: TGTGCCAGCAGCTTAGAACCGCGGGCGGGAAACACCATATATTTT
cdr3_aa: CASSLEPRAGNTIYF

v_call: TRBV4-3
d_call: NA
clone_size: NA
j_call: TRBJ2-3
cdr3_nt: TGCGCCAGCAGCCAAGATGAACAGACCACAGATACGCAGTATTTT
cdr3_aa: CASSQDEQTTDTQYF

v_call: TRBV19
d_call: TRBD2
clone_size: NA
j_call: TRBJ2-7
cdr3_nt: TGTGCCAGTAGTATAGTAGCGGGAGCCCAAGAGCAGTACTTC
cdr3_aa: CASSIVAGAQEQYF

v_call: TRBV7-9
d_call: TRBD2
clone_size: NA
j_call: TRBJ2-5
cdr3_nt: TGTGCCAGCAGGGGGACTAGCGGGGGGGAGACCCAGTACTTC
cdr3_aa: CASRGTSGGETQYF

v_call: TRBV28
d_call: NA
clone_size: NA
j_call: TRBJ2-7
cdr3_nt: TGTGCCAGCAGTTCACTACGATTCTCCTACGAGCAGTACTTC
cdr3_aa: CASSSLRFSYEQYF

v_call: TRBV5-4
d_call: NA
clone_size: NA
j_call: TRBJ1-4
cdr3_nt: TGTGCCAGCAGCCCCTGGGGGGCAACTAATGAAAAACTGTTTTTT
cdr3_aa: CASSPWGATNEKLFF

v_call: TRBV19
d_call: TRBD2
clone_size: NA
j_call: TRBJ2-2
cdr3_nt: TGTGCCAGTACCCAGGGACTAGCGGGAGCGTACACCGGGGAGCTGTTTTTT
cdr3_aa: CASTQGLAGAYTGELFF

v_call: TRBV27
d_call: TRBD2
clone_size: NA
j_call: TRBJ2-4
cdr3_nt: TGTGCCAGCAGTTTCTCTAGCGGAAACATTCAGTACTTC
cdr3_aa: CASSFSSGNIQYF

v_call: TRBV28
d_call: TRBD2
clone_size: NA
j_call: TRBJ2-5
cdr3_nt: TGTGCCAGCAAGCGGGAGGAGACCCAGTACTTC
cdr3_aa: CASKREETQYF

v_call: TRBV7-6
d_call: NA
clone_size: NA
j_call: TRBJ2-3
cdr3_nt: TGTGCCAGCAGCTTAGGGGGGCCGAATACGCAGTATTTT
cdr3_aa: CASSLGGPNTQYF

v_call: TRBV30
d_call: TRBD1
clone_size: NA
j_call: TRBJ1-4
cdr3_nt: TGTGCCTGGAGTTGGGCTGGACAGGGGGCGCCAACTAATGAAAAACTGTTTTTT
cdr3_aa: CAWSWAGQGAPTNEKLFF